This T cell receptor (beta chain) stems from a study of OX40 agonist ivuxolimab in advanced cancers. As for the study in general: A male proportion of just over 80% was recorded, with mean age approximately 57 years and range roughly 23 to 79.

V dropped 0 bases and J dropped 0 bases, with 9 bases sitting between them. Per the germline V gene, CDR1 is MNHEY and CDR2 is SVGAGI. This CDR3 spans 16 amino acids. To note about this clone: Its antigen remains unknown.

The repertoire was sequenced with immunoSEQ multiplex PCR; TCRdb's copy has only in-frame clones and lacks some. Of 24,000 or so clones in the sample, 60% to 85% were seen once. General observations from the study: The expanded peripheral T cells' antigen specificity was not determined.

V usage is TRBV6-5 and J usage is TRBJ1-5; D unclear. The specimen comprised CD4+ or CD8+ T cells sorted from blood, sampled in a trial of the OX40 agonist ivuxolimab. This receptor was taken from an adult with an advanced solid tumor such as melanoma, head and neck, liver or kidney cancer. The CDR3 loop reads CASSYSGSSSNQPQHF. CDR3 DNA sequence: TGTGCCAGCAGTTACTCTGGCAGTTCTAGCAATCAGCCCCAGCATTTT.